One and the same sample provided the 5 T cell receptor beta chains below, sequenced in a study of early T cells in non-severe SARS-CoV-2 infection. MiXCR, run by TCRdb on the 5' RACE reads, gives a single entry per CDR3 protein. The top ten hold more than 8% of the sample, which has tens of thousands of distinct CDR3 sequences, 15% seen once. The sequenced sample was whole blood, obtained at baseline. The source of these receptors is an adult who was a healthcare worker with PCR-confirmed SARS-CoV-2 infection or an uninfected control (not recorded which).

The V gene is TRBV27, the J gene TRBJ1-2; 7 nucleotides line up with TRBD1. V dropped 2 bases and J dropped 4; count of bases not matched to a gene: 10. The CDR3 is 16 amino acids. CDR1 is MNHEY, CDR2 SMNVEV, per germline (reference sequence). The CDR3 region is CASSLSIQGPAYGYTF. As DNA, the CDR3 is TGTGCCAGCAGTTTAAGCATACAGGGGCCTGCCTATGGCTACACCTTC.

V usage is TRBV28 and J usage is TRBJ2-5; D call uncertain. The CDR3 has 13 amino acids. The germline V and J ends were trimmed by 3 bases and 2 bases, with 7 bases remaining between them. Germline V gene lookup returns CDR1 MDHEN and CDR2 SYDVKM. The CDR3 nucleotides are TGTGCCAGCAGTTTCGGCGGACAAGAGACCCAGTACTTC. It codes for CASSFGGQETQYF.

A few counts support this clonotype. The chain uses TRBV7-2 and TRBJ2-1, with 7 nucleotides matching TRBD1. With V trimmed by 1 base and J by 7 bases, 7 bases remained unmatched. The CDR3 is 15 residues long. Germline CDR1 SGHTA, CDR2 FQGNSA. The CDR3 is CASSLDGPGGNEQFF. DNA for the CDR3: TGTGCCAGCAGCTTAGATGGGCCAGGGGGAAATGAGCAGTTCTTC. Supplemented by reference TRBV7-2 and TRBJ2-1, the full variable domain reads GAGVSQSPSNKVTEKGKDVELRCDPISGHTALYWYRQSLGQGLEFLIYFQGNSAPDKSGLPSDRFSAERTGGSVSTLTIQRTQQEDSAVYLCASSLDGPGGNEQFFGPGTRLTVL.

The rearrangement links TRBV7-9 to TRBJ2-7, with D perhaps matching TRBD1 (6 bases). This CDR3 spans 16 amino acids. In germline, CDR1 is SEHNR, CDR2 FQNEAQ (reference sequence). V was clipped by 4 bases and J by 0 bases, with 16 bases between them. DNA for the CDR3: TGTGCCAGCAGCTCGAACGGACAGCAACTCTCCTACGAGCAGTACTTC. Translation gives CASSSNGQQLSYEQYF. Together with reference TRBV7-9 and TRBJ2-7, the CDR3 gives the full variable domain: DTGVSQNPRHKITKRGQNVTFRCDPISEHNRLYWYRQTLGQGPEFLTYFQNEAQLEKSRLLSDRFSAERPKGSFSTLEIQRTEQGDSAMYLCASSSNGQQLSYEQYFGPGTRLTVT.

This clonotype occurred a few times. V usage is TRBV20-1 and J usage is TRBJ2-5; maybe TRBD1 (5 bases). This CDR3 is 14 amino acids long. Germline-derived CDR1 and CDR2 are DFQATT and SNEGSKA (reference sequence). The V end was cut by 0 bases, the J end by 5 bases, with 13 bases between. The CDR3 coding sequence is TGCAGTGCTAGAGATGTACAGGCTTCGGAGACCCAGTACTTC. Translating it yields CSARDVQASETQYF.